This T cell receptor beta chain was captured by sequencing in a study of blood T cell repertoires in COVID-19. Study context: The United States, Italy and Spain provided the acute and convalescent COVID-19 samples. PBMCs, B-cell-depleted T cells, or T cells were the source of the cDNA or gDNA that made up the material.

The CDR3 runs 15 residues. Germline V gene lookup returns CDR1 MDHEN and CDR2 SYDVKM. J gave up 4 bases and V 8 bases, and 6 bases lay outside the gene matches. Original processing methods: Reference gene primer amplification gave estimated nucleated cell counts. Assay used: immunoSEQ multiplex PCR; TCRdb lists only in-frame clones, some missing. Clone size and the V and J calls come from that table; the DNA yielded D and trimming. The profile shows 110,000 or so clones, about 88% of them singletons. The chain uses TRBV28 and TRBJ1-3; 12 bases line up with TRBD1. The clonotype comes from a woman aged 70-85 years who had recovered from COVID-19. What was sequenced was peripheral blood. CDR3 sequence: CASRDRGLGGNTIYF. The CDR3 bases are TGTGCCAGCCGGGACAGGGGGCTGGGAGGAAACACCATATATTTT.